The subject of this entry is one T cell receptor beta chain. This CDR3 region has 17 residues. V was pared by 7 bases and J by 4 bases, with 14 bases of the junction left unmatched. Germline V gene sequence: CDR1 MNHEY, CDR2 SVGEGT. The sample belongs to a study of CD8 T cells in Susac syndrome. TCR beta was sequenced from blood CD8+ and CD4+ T cells. RNA amounts of roughly 0.45 to 1 ug underwent reverse transcription with random hexamers. An immunoSEQ multiplex PCR amplified TCR beta CDR3 over 54 Vbeta and 13 Jbeta. From the immunoSEQ multiplex PCR reads, TCRdb called clonotypes with MiXCR, one entry per CDR3 protein. Of about 300,000 distinct CDR3 sequences detected, 75% to 90% appear once; the ten largest clones hold about 0.17%.

The sequence derives from a human donor with multiple sclerosis. The V call is TRBV6-2 or TRBV6-3, the J call TRBJ2-3; 10 bases are shared with TRBD2. Sequenced: CD8+ T cells from PBMCs. The CDR3 region has the DNA TGTGCCAGCAAGTCCCTAGCGGGAGCTTGGGGTTCAGATACGCAGTATTTT. It is translated as CASKSLAGAWGSDTQYF.